This T cell receptor beta chain was observed in a study of response to subunit inactivated influenza vaccine. This CDR3 has 16 amino acids. V dropped 2 bases and J dropped 2 bases, with 16 bases sitting between them. The germline CDR1 and CDR2 sequences are ENHRY and SYGVKD. Overall study findings and caveats: Few additional T cells are recruited per seasonal influenza vaccination, authors suggested.

TCRdb analysed the RT-PCR reads with MiXCR anew, one entry per CDR3 protein. The repertoire holds roughly 760,000 distinct CDR3 sequences, with 21% as singletons. At least ten counts were recorded for this clonotype. The antigen remains unidentified. The V call is TRBV10-3, the J call TRBJ2-7, with a weak D call TRBD1 (6 bases). This TCR was recovered from a middle-aged man who received an inactivated influenza vaccine. The sequencing used PBMCs from blood, collected around 5 days after vaccination. CDR3 amino acids: CAISEGTPTRPYEQYF. The CDR3 DNA reads as TGTGCCATCAGTGAGGGGACACCCACCAGGCCCTACGAGCAGTACTTC.